One sample yielded the 26 T cell receptor beta chains listed below, sequenced in a study of a mutant IDH1 vaccine in newly diagnosed glioma. These receptors lack a known antigen. Time point specified: week 11, during vaccination. Vaccination used 300 ug of mutant IDH1 20-mer peptide per dose, with topical imiquimod. The table came from immunoSEQ multiplex PCR; TCRdb's copy has only in-frame clones and leaves some out. There are roughly 62,000 clones in the sample; about 91% occur only once, and under 2% lies in the top ten. Sequencing was performed on PBMCs, taken from a glioma patient whose treatment included an IDH1 peptide vaccine. Receptor source: a man between 35 and 55 years old with glioma.

The gene calls are TRBV5-1 and TRBJ2-1; D remains unclear. The CDR3 has 12 amino acids. Trimming left V 2 bases short and J 8 bases short, with 8 bases between. From germline, CDR1 is SGHRS and CDR2 YFSETQ. The CDR3 spells CASSFVSDEQFF. The CDR3 DNA follows: TGCGCCAGCAGCTTTGTGAGTGATGAGCAGTTCTTC.

V and J are TRBV6-1 and TRBJ2-5; tentative D call: TRBD1 (5 bases). The CDR3 extends over 13 amino acids. Trimming cost V 4 bases and J 11 bases, with 17 bases left between them. CDR1 and CDR2 from the germline V gene are MNHNS and SASEGT. The DNA of the CDR3 is TGTGCCAGCAGTGTATGGCAGGGCCAGGAGCAGTACTTC. Translation: CASSVWQGQEQYF.

The chain joins TRBV2 to TRBJ2-1; 12 bases are a match to TRBD2. V shed 9 bases and J 4 bases; nucleotides not matched to a gene: 1. CDR1 is SNHLY, CDR2 FYNNEI, per germline. The CDR3 loop spans 13 amino acids. The CDR3 coding sequence is TGTGCCAGGGGACTAGCGGGTTACAATGAGCAGTTCTTC. This translates into CARGLAGYNEQFF.

The chain employs TRBV5-1 and TRBJ2-3, with 8 bases identical to TRBD2. The germline gives CDR1 SGHRS, CDR2 YFSETQ. This CDR3 has 16 amino acids. The junction had 8 bases not matched to a gene; V was cut back by 4 bases and J by 1 base. The DNA of the CDR3 is TGCGCCAGCAGCCACCAGCGGGAGTCGGGCACAGATACGCAGTATTTT. Translating it yields CASSHQRESGTDTQYF.

CDR3 nucleotide sequence: TGTGCCAGCAGTTTATGGACCCAGCCCCAGCATTTT. It yields the protein CASSLWTQPQHF. V gene TRBV28 combines with J gene TRBJ1-5; D remains ambiguous. The CDR3 is made up of 12 amino acids. V gave up 0 bases and J gave up 7 bases, with 4 bases separating them. From germline, CDR1 is MDHEN and CDR2 SYDVKM.

This clone was counted once. This sequence joins TRBV4-2 and TRBJ2-7; D gene uncertain. Germline assignment: CDR1 LGHNA and CDR2 YNFKEQ. This CDR3 has 14 amino acids. Trimming took off 0 bases at V and 3 bases at J, with 9 bases between the two ends. The CDR3 nucleotides are TGTGCCAGCAGCCAAGAGGAAGGTGGCTACGAGCAGTACTTC. Translation gives CASSQEEGGYEQYF.

V usage is TRBV2 and J usage is TRBJ2-7; D is uncertain. There are 11 residues in the CDR3. With 6 bases removed from V and 2 bases from J, the gap between germline ends came to 5 bases. Germline CDR1 is SNHLY and CDR2 is FYNNEI. The CDR3 DNA is TGTGCCAGCAGCGACCCCTACGAGCAGTACGTC. Amino acid sequence: CASSDPYEQYV.

The chain couples TRBV13 to TRBJ2-6; 8 bases are a match to TRBD1. CDR3 length: 12 amino acids. With 4 bases clipped from V and 16 bases from J, the junction kept 6 bases outside the gene matches. The germline gives CDR1 PRHDT, CDR2 FYEKMQ (reference sequence). CDR3 in amino acids: CASSWDRTLLTF. CDR3 DNA: TGTGCCAGCAGCTGGGACAGGACCCTTCTGACTTTC.

V and J are TRBV28 and TRBJ2-1; no firm D call. With 7 bases removed from V and 7 bases from J, the gap between germline ends came to 8 bases. Germline V gene sequence: CDR1 MDHEN, CDR2 SYDVKM. The CDR3 sequence is 11 residues long. The CDR3 DNA follows: TGTGCCAGCACGGGTCGTAATGAGCAGTTCTTC. Its translation: CASTGRNEQFF.

V usage is TRBV6-5 and J usage is TRBJ2-1; 8 nucleotides agree with TRBD1. Germline V gives CDR1 MNHEY, CDR2 SVGAGI. This CDR3 is built from 15 residues. Unmatched junction bases numbered 3, after V lost 0 bases and J lost 5 bases. The CDR3: CASSYSGTGNNEQFF. CDR3 sequence (DNA): TGTGCCAGCAGTTACTCAGGGACAGGTAACAATGAGCAGTTCTTC.

The chain carries TRBV5-6 and TRBJ1-2; D is perhaps TRBD1 (6 bases). Per germline, CDR1 SGHDT and CDR2 YYEEEE. V lost 2 bases, J lost 4 bases, and 15 bases lay in between. The CDR3 has 15 amino acids. This CDR3 is CASSFNLGAGYGYTF. DNA for the CDR3: TGTGCCAGCAGCTTTAACTTGGGGGCTGGCTATGGCTACACCTTC.

CDR3 region: CAISESVRGDNYGYTF. CDR3 nucleotide sequence: TGTGCCATCAGTGAGTCGGTGCGCGGGGATAACTATGGCTACACCTTC. V usage is TRBV10-3 and J usage is TRBJ1-2; D is unclear. V shed 0 bases and J shed 1 base, with 12 bases lying between them. Germline V gene lookup returns CDR1 ENHRY and CDR2 SYGVKD. This CDR3 is built from 16 residues.

The V call is TRBV29-1, the J call TRBJ2-1; no firm D call. The V gene lost 7 bases and the J gene lost 6 bases, with 16 bases spanning the gap. The CDR3 loop spans 13 amino acids. Germline lookup yields CDR1 SQVTM and CDR2 ANQGSEA. CDR3 nucleotide sequence: TGCAGCGCCTATGATGTCGATCCCAATGAGCAGTTCTTC. Protein sequence: CSAYDVDPNEQFF.

The chain links TRBV5-1 to TRBJ2-1; TRBD1 matches 8 bases. CDR3 length: 14 residues. After removal of 5 bases from V and 6 bases from J, the junction contained 7 bases not matched to a gene. In germline, CDR1 is SGHRS, CDR2 YFSETQ. The CDR3 loop is CASSWAGGLNEQFF. DNA for the CDR3: TGCGCCAGCAGTTGGGCAGGGGGCCTCAATGAGCAGTTCTTC.

This clone has just one count. The gene calls are TRBV29-1 and TRBJ2-5; TRBD2 agrees at 9 bases. There are 14 residues in the CDR3. Losses at the gene ends were 7 bases for V and 5 bases for J; bases not matched to a gene: 11. Germline loops: CDR1 SQVTM, CDR2 ANQGSEA. For the CDR3, the DNA is TGCAGCGCAGAAGGAGGGACTAGCTGGGAGACCCAGTACTTC. It is translated as CSAEGGTSWETQYF.

This clone is termed medium-sized. The chain uses TRBV6-1 and TRBJ2-1; D is unclear. This CDR3 comprises 14 residues. Deletions cut 4 bases from V and 5 bases from J, with 12 bases between. The germline gives CDR1 MNHNS, CDR2 SASEGT. CDR3 nucleotides: TGTGCCAGCAGTGTGTTAGGCCGACACAATGAGCAGTTCTTC. It codes for CASSVLGRHNEQFF.

This sequence joins TRBV27 and TRBJ2-5, with D tentatively TRBD1 (6 bases). V shed 1 base and J shed 1 base, with 10 bases lying between them. Germline V gives CDR1 MNHEY, CDR2 SMNVEV (reference sequence). The CDR3 consists of 15 residues. As DNA, the CDR3 is TGTGCCAGCAGTTTATTCGGACAGTGCCAAGAGACCCAGTACTTC. Its translation is CASSLFGQCQETQYF.

The chain is built from TRBV6-4 and TRBJ2-2; 9 nucleotides match TRBD2. The CDR3 is made up of 14 amino acids. The trim removed 9 bases at V and 3 bases at J, leaving 5 bases unmatched. CDR1 and CDR2 from the germline V gene are MRHNA and SNTAGT. Here the CDR3 DNA reads TGTGCCAGTCGAATAGCGGGAGACACCGGGGAGCTGTTTTTT. It yields the protein CASRIAGDTGELFF.

This clone was seen only once. The chain is built from TRBV19 and TRBJ2-5, with D possibly being TRBD2 (6 bases). CDR3 size: 18 residues. With 5 bases removed from V and 0 bases from J, the gap between germline ends came to 22 bases. The germline V gene has CDR1 LNHDA and CDR2 SQIVND (reference sequence). This CDR3 is CASSSSFPGLRYQETQYF. CDR3 DNA sequence: TGTGCCAGTAGTTCTTCATTCCCGGGACTCCGGTACCAAGAGACCCAGTACTTC.

This sequence joins TRBV6-6 and TRBJ2-1; the D gene is possibly TRBD2 (5 bases). CDR1 and CDR2 from the germline V gene are MNHNY and SVGAGI (reference sequence). Trimming removed 5 bases from V and 6 bases from J, with 17 bases in between. The CDR3 extends over 15 amino acids. CDR3 DNA sequence: TGTGCCAGCAGTCCCTATTGGAGGACCCTCAATGAGCAGTTCTTC. Translated, it gives CASSPYWRTLNEQFF.

The DNA of the CDR3 is TGTGCCAGCACTCCAGGGGGCGAGGGGTACAATCAGCCCCAGCATTTT. Protein: CASTPGGEGYNQPQHF. J is TRBJ1-5 and V is TRBV2; 8 bases match TRBD1. Trimming removed 7 bases from V and 3 bases from J; junction bases left unmatched: 11. This CDR3 region has 16 residues. The germline CDR1 and CDR2 sequences are SNHLY and FYNNEI.

CDR3 sequence: CSAYGGADSVEAFF. The CDR3 bases are TGCAGCGCGTATGGGGGCGCCGATTCCGTTGAAGCTTTCTTT. The rearrangement links TRBV29-1 to TRBJ1-1; possibly TRBD1 for D (6 bases). The V end lost 7 bases, the J end lost 7 bases, and 22 bases lay between the germline ends. The germline V gene encodes CDR1 SQVTM and CDR2 ANQGSEA. The CDR3 extends over 14 amino acids.

The chain is built from TRBV4-2 and TRBJ2-1; 10 positions agree with TRBD2. Trimming removed 2 bases from V and 0 bases from J; junction bases left unmatched: 10. This CDR3 contains 19 residues. Germline V gives CDR1 LGHNA, CDR2 YNFKEQ. CDR3 residues: CASSQTSGGVSSSYNEQFF. The CDR3 DNA sequence: TGTGCCAGCAGCCAAACCAGCGGGGGGGTTTCGAGCTCCTACAATGAGCAGTTCTTC.

CDR3 bases: TGTGCCAGCAAAACAGGGCTTAGTGGCAATCAGCCCCAGCATTTT. It yields the protein CASKTGLSGNQPQHF. This chain joins TRBV6-1 and TRBJ1-5; D may be TRBD1 (6 bases). Germline V gene lookup returns CDR1 MNHNS and CDR2 SASEGT. This CDR3 contains 15 residues. V lost 7 bases and J lost 2, with 15 bases in between.

The J gene is TRBJ2-7, the V gene TRBV15, with D possibly being TRBD1 (5 bases). CDR1 and CDR2 from the germline V gene are LNHNV and YYDKDF (reference sequence). The V and J ends lost 7 bases and 3 bases respectively, with 13 bases between them. The CDR3 spans 13 residues. CDR3 nucleotides: TGTGCCACCACCACCGATAGGGGCTACGAGCAGTACTTC. Translated, it gives CATTTDRGYEQYF.

The rearrangement joins TRBV5-1 to TRBJ2-3, with D possibly called TRBD1 or TRBD2 (5 bases each). This CDR3 region has 18 residues. Germline values: CDR1 SGHRS, CDR2 YFSETQ. The ends were cut back, 7 bases at V and 0 bases at J, with 24 bases in the middle. CDR3 bases: TGCGCCAGCGAACGGTCGGGGCCCCAAAGAACTAGCACAGATACGCAGTATTTT. This gives the protein CASERSGPQRTSTDTQYF.